This TCR beta chain was retrieved from a study of control samples from healthy donors and cancer patients. In its sample, this clone was seen once. Repertoires were generated with immunoSEQ multiplex PCR, while TCRdb's copy carries only in-frame clones and drops some. The data contain approximately 40,000 clones, roughly 90% of them singletons. The CDR3 length is 13 residues. Trimming at V came to 8 bases and at J to 2 bases, leaving 5 bases not matched to a gene. The germline V gene has CDR1 KGHSH and CDR2 LQKENI. The material sequenced was blood. The rearrangement uses TRBV18 and TRBJ2-5; 7 bases match TRBD1. This clonotype was sampled from a woman aged 45-60 years in good health. For the CDR3, the DNA is TGTGCCAGCCAGGGGACAGCACAAGAGACCCAGTACTTC. It yields the protein CASQGTAQETQYF.